The 17 T cell receptor beta chains below come from one sample, sequenced in a study of Graves' ophthalmopathy and Graves' hyperthyroidism. RNA transcripts provided the template for amplifying TCR beta CDR3 regions. First-round RT-PCR employed HTBI primers, with a second-round multiplex PCR after it. TCRdb ran MiXCR on the multiplex PCR reads and lists one entry per CDR3 protein. The data contain about 1.2 million distinct CDR3 sequences, about two fifths of them seen just once; the ten biggest clones take up approximately 10%. The sequenced sample consisted of peripheral blood or thyroid tissue (not recorded which). These receptors all stem from an adult man with Graves' hyperthyroidism.

With regard to this clonotype: One base away lies a much larger clone, so this may be a sequencing read error. This chain uses TRBV7-9 with TRBJ1-2; D unresolved. Germline CDR1 reads SEHNR; CDR2 reads FQNEAQ (reference sequence). Trimming pared 4 bases from V and 4 bases from J, leaving 13 bases between. This CDR3 spans 14 amino acids. DNA of the CDR3: TGTGCCAGCAGCTCCCACACCGGGCCCTATGGCTACACCTTC. Amino acids: CASSSHTGPYGYTF.

This clonotype was seen a few times. The chain links TRBV5-8 to TRBJ1-1; D gene uncertain. Germline V gene lookup returns CDR1 SGHTS and CDR2 YDEGEE. Trimming stripped 9 bases from V and 0 bases from J, with 12 bases between. The CDR3 is 13 residues long. The CDR3, as DNA: TGTGCCACTCAACACAAATTGAACACTGAAGCTTTCTTT. Translating it yields CATQHKLNTEAFF.

This clonotype was observed a few times. The CDR3 loop is CSARGSRSLHQPQHF. The CDR3 nucleotides read TGCAGTGCTCGAGGGTCTAGGAGCCTCCATCAGCCCCAGCATTTT. The V call is TRBV20-1, the J call TRBJ1-5, with no clear D. Trimming shortened V by 5 bases and J by 5 bases, and 19 bases separated the two germline ends. Germline V gene lookup returns CDR1 DFQATT and CDR2 SNEGSKA (reference sequence). This CDR3 comprises 15 residues.

On this clonotype itself: One base away lies a much larger clone, so this may be a sequencing read error. V is TRBV2 and J is TRBJ1-5, with a weak D call TRBD1 (6 bases). The V and J ends lost 5 bases and 6 bases respectively, with 26 bases between them. The length of the CDR3 is 18 residues. Germline V gene sequence: CDR1 SNHLY, CDR2 FYNNEI. CDR3 sequence: CASSLDRTETGFFQPQHF. DNA for the CDR3: TGTGCCAGCAGTTTAGACCGAACCGAGACAGGTTTTTTTCAGCCCCAGCATTTT.

Many counts were recorded for this clonotype. The chain recombines TRBV7-9 with TRBJ1-4, with unresolved D. Trimming removed 8 bases at V and 7 bases at J, with 17 bases between. This CDR3 spans 14 amino acids. Germline CDR1 SEHNR, CDR2 FQNEAQ (reference sequence). CDR3 in amino acids: CASGSSRTGEKLFF. The CDR3 nucleotides read TGTGCCAGCGGCTCATCCCGTACCGGTGAAAAACTGTTTTTT.

This CDR3 reads CASRAHRETQYF. DNA of the CDR3: TGTGCCAGCAGGGCACACCGTGAGACCCAGTACTTC. The chain recombines TRBV25-1 with TRBJ2-5; D uncertain. V gave up 6 bases and J gave up 5 bases, with 10 bases separating them. This CDR3 region has 12 residues. CDR1 and CDR2 (germline): MGHDK, SYGVNS.

This clonotype appeared a few times. J is TRBJ1-2 and V is TRBV20-1, with D uncertain. V was cut by 0 bases and J by 2 bases, with 7 bases left in between. The CDR3 runs to 13 residues. In germline, CDR1 is DFQATT, CDR2 SNEGSKA (reference sequence). In DNA form, the CDR3 reads TGCAGTGCTAGAGATCAGACAAACTATGGCTACACCTTC. Encoded protein: CSARDQTNYGYTF.

This clonotype occurred many times. The chain uses TRBV29-1 and TRBJ1-2, with 7 bases lining up with TRBD1. This CDR3 contains 11 residues. V lost 8 bases and J lost 7; bases outside the gene matches: 7. From germline, CDR1 is SQVTM and CDR2 ANQGSEA. CDR3 DNA: TGCAGCATATCGACAGGGACTGGCTACACCTTC. Protein product: CSISTGTGYTF.

The chain recombines TRBV7-2 with TRBJ2-2, with a possible D match to TRBD2 (7 bases). CDR1 and CDR2 (germline): SGHTA, FQGNSA. The CDR3 is made up of 16 amino acids. V lost 6 bases and J 6 bases, leaving 20 bases between the germline ends. CDR3 in DNA: TGTGCCAGCAGTCGCTGGGGGGGCAGTAACTCCGGGGAGCTGTTTTTT. It encodes CASSRWGGSNSGELFF.

The rearrangement links TRBV7-8 to TRBJ1-4; D not resolved. The V gene lost 2 bases and the J gene lost 8 bases, with 9 bases spanning the gap. Germline lookup yields CDR1 SGHVS and CDR2 FQNEAQ. The CDR3 length is 13 residues. DNA for the CDR3: TGTGCCAGCAGCTTAAGGGAGTGGGAAAAACTGTTTTTT. Translating it yields CASSLREWEKLFF.

The gene calls are TRBV15 and TRBJ1-6; D is uncertain. CDR1 is LNHNV and CDR2 is YYDKDF in the germline V gene (reference sequence). There are 15 residues in the CDR3. The V gene lost 0 bases and the J gene lost 6 bases, with 9 bases spanning the gap. The CDR3 here is CATSRDWQPNSPLHF. The CDR3 region has the DNA TGTGCCACCAGCAGAGATTGGCAGCCTAATTCACCCCTCCACTTT.

This clonotype has just a few counts. In this CDR3 the conserved last residue, phenylalanine or tryptophan, is missing, so a read error is likely. It is unclear where the CDR3 begins or ends on the DNA, so no DNA is shown, and the CDR3 is as TCRdb lists it. The V call is TRBV29-1, the J call TRBJ1-1; the tabulated D call, TRBD1, remains unverified against the DNA. Looked up from germline, CDR1 is SQVTM and CDR2 is ANQGSEA. A total of 10 residues make up the CDR3, ends included. CDR3: CSVDLSGMIY.

This clonotype was recorded many times. This chain joins TRBV7-8 and TRBJ1-6; D is unclear. Trimming took off 5 bases at V and 3 bases at J, with 14 bases between the two ends. CDR3 length: 16 residues. The germline gives CDR1 SGHVS, CDR2 FQNEAQ. This CDR3 reads CASSPLVMIYNSPLHF. The DNA for the CDR3 is TGTGCCAGCAGCCCACTTGTTATGATCTATAATTCACCCCTCCACTTT.

The rearrangement links TRBV12-3 or TRBV12-4 to TRBJ1-1; tentative D call: TRBD1 (5 bases). The CDR3 extends over 13 amino acids. V lost 4 bases and J lost 5, with 11 bases in between. In DNA form, the CDR3 reads TGTGCCAGCAGTTCGGGACCCGGGACTGAAGCTTTCTTT. As protein: CASSSGPGTEAFF.

The V gene is TRBV19, the J gene TRBJ2-7; 8 nucleotides agree with TRBD1. V trimming: 0 bases; J trimming: 2 bases; junction bases outside the gene matches: 3. This CDR3 has 15 residues. Germline assignment: CDR1 LNHDA and CDR2 SQIVND (reference sequence). In nucleotides, the CDR3 is TGTGCCAGTAGTATAGATGGGACAGGAGCCTACGAGCAGTACTTC. Amino acids: CASSIDGTGAYEQYF.

This clonotype occurred many times. The chain combines TRBV20-1 with TRBJ2-5; D is perhaps TRBD2 (6 bases). Looked up from germline, CDR1 is DFQATT and CDR2 is SNEGSKA (reference sequence). The V gene lost 5 bases and the J gene lost 1 base, with 8 bases spanning the gap. The CDR3 runs 12 residues. As DNA, the CDR3 is TGCAGTGCTGGGACTCCCCAAGAGACCCAGTACTTC. This codes for CSAGTPQETQYF.

The J gene is TRBJ2-7, the V gene TRBV5-6; D is possibly TRBD1 (8 bases). V was shortened by 3 bases and J by 5 bases, with 21 bases between the two germline ends. This CDR3 is built from 16 residues. CDR1 and CDR2 (germline): SGHDT, YYEEEE. CDR3: CASSYSGGGRMHEQYF. The CDR3 coding sequence is TGTGCCAGCAGCTATTCAGGGGGCGGGAGAATGCACGAGCAGTACTTC.